Listed below are T cell receptor beta chains from one sample, sequenced in a study of OX40 agonist ivuxolimab in advanced cancers. Some clones are missing from TCRdb's copy, which holds only in-frame ones; the method was immunoSEQ multiplex PCR. The data contain around 90,000 clones, approximately 90% of them seen just once; the ten biggest clones take up 7% to 8.5%. The sample was CD4+ or CD8+ T cells sorted from blood, taken in a trial of the OX40 agonist ivuxolimab. The receptors were sampled from an adult with an advanced solid tumor such as melanoma, head and neck, liver or kidney cancer. The CDR3 runs from the conserved cysteine through the conserved F or W. The D gene is left open where the match is weak. Size values are once, few and many counts, or a class for expanded clones, and some rows have none.

cdr3_aa: CASRTSSKETQYF; cdr3_nt: TGTGCCAGCCGGACTAGCAGTAAAGAGACCCAGTACTTC; cdr3_length: 13; d_call: TRBD2; j_call: TRBJ2-5; clone_size: once; v_call: TRBV6-6
cdr3_aa: CASSSRIGNEQFF; cdr3_nt: TGTGCCAGCAGCTCACGGATCGGCAATGAGCAGTTCTTC; cdr3_length: 13; d_call: -; j_call: TRBJ2-1; clone_size: -; v_call: TRBV9
cdr3_aa: CSLGTGDPEQFF; cdr3_nt: TGCAGCCTCGGGACAGGGGATCCTGAGCAGTTCTTC; cdr3_length: 12; d_call: TRBD1; j_call: TRBJ2-1; clone_size: -; v_call: TRBV29-1
cdr3_aa: CASSEFERSHF; cdr3_nt: TGTGCCAGCAGTGAATTCGAGAGGTCGCACTTC; cdr3_length: 11; d_call: -; j_call: TRBJ2-7; clone_size: -; v_call: TRBV25-1
cdr3_aa: CASNEAGVLNEQFF; cdr3_nt: TGTGCCAGCAATGAAGCGGGAGTGCTTAATGAGCAGTTCTTC; cdr3_length: 14; d_call: TRBD2; j_call: TRBJ2-1; clone_size: -; v_call: TRBV2
cdr3_aa: CASSSITTNEKLFF; cdr3_nt: TGTGCCAGCAGTTCGATCACAACTAATGAAAAACTGTTTTTT; cdr3_length: 14; d_call: -; j_call: TRBJ1-4; clone_size: -; v_call: TRBV6-5
cdr3_aa: CSVGKRTSYEQYF; cdr3_nt: TGCAGCGTTGGGAAGCGGACATCCTACGAGCAGTACTTC; cdr3_length: 13; d_call: -; j_call: TRBJ2-7; clone_size: -; v_call: TRBV29-1
cdr3_aa: CASSVSGRVRGDTQYF; cdr3_nt: TGTGCCAGTAGTGTTAGCGGGAGGGTCCGGGGAGATACGCAGTATTTT; cdr3_length: 16; d_call: TRBD2; j_call: TRBJ2-3; clone_size: -; v_call: TRBV19
cdr3_aa: CASSPWTSGSKTQYF; cdr3_nt: TGTGCCAGCAGTCCGTGGACTAGCGGGAGCAAGACCCAGTACTTC; cdr3_length: 15; d_call: TRBD2; j_call: TRBJ2-5; clone_size: -; v_call: TRBV28
cdr3_aa: CASSHSQGASTEAFF; cdr3_nt: TGCGCCAGCAGCCATTCACAGGGGGCTAGCACTGAAGCTTTCTTT; cdr3_length: 15; d_call: TRBD1; j_call: TRBJ1-1; clone_size: -; v_call: TRBV4-1
cdr3_aa: CASRPSLGSGRAHEQYF; cdr3_nt: TGTGCCAGCAGGCCCTCCCTCGGGAGCGGGAGGGCCCACGAGCAGTACTTC; cdr3_length: 17; d_call: TRBD2; j_call: TRBJ2-7; clone_size: -; v_call: TRBV5-4
cdr3_aa: CASTAPAGGVTGELFF; cdr3_nt: TGTGCCAGCACGGCCCCGGCGGGAGGGGTCACCGGGGAGCTGTTTTTT; cdr3_length: 16; d_call: TRBD2; j_call: TRBJ2-2; clone_size: -; v_call: TRBV28
cdr3_aa: CASSLSWDTEAFF; cdr3_nt: TGTGCCAGCAGTTTATCGTGGGACACTGAAGCTTTCTTT; cdr3_length: 13; d_call: -; j_call: TRBJ1-1; clone_size: -; v_call: TRBV27
cdr3_aa: CASSISLVGGELFF; cdr3_nt: TGTGCCAGTAGTATAAGTCTGGTTGGCGGGGAGCTGTTTTTT; cdr3_length: 14; d_call: -; j_call: TRBJ2-2; clone_size: -; v_call: TRBV19
cdr3_aa: CASSPDRNAYEQYF; cdr3_nt: TGTGCCAGCAGCCCGGACAGGAACGCCTACGAGCAGTACTTC; cdr3_length: 14; d_call: TRBD1; j_call: TRBJ2-7; clone_size: -; v_call: TRBV13
cdr3_aa: CASSIFGTSGSYNEQFF; cdr3_nt: TGTGCCAGTAGTATATTCGGGACTAGCGGGAGCTACAATGAGCAGTTCTTC; cdr3_length: 17; d_call: TRBD2; j_call: TRBJ2-1; clone_size: -; v_call: TRBV19
cdr3_aa: CASSLGLSYGYTF; cdr3_nt: TGTGCCAGCAGCTTAGGACTTAGCTATGGCTACACCTTC; cdr3_length: 13; d_call: -; j_call: TRBJ1-2; clone_size: -; v_call: TRBV7-2
cdr3_aa: CASSPQGAGQPQHF; cdr3_nt: TGTGCCAGCTCACCTCAGGGAGCGGGTCAGCCCCAGCATTTT; cdr3_length: 14; d_call: -; j_call: TRBJ1-5; clone_size: -; v_call: TRBV18
cdr3_aa: CASSLAGSTHYEQYF; cdr3_nt: TGCGCCAGCAGCTTGGCGGGCTCTACCCACTACGAGCAGTACTTC; cdr3_length: 15; d_call: -; j_call: TRBJ2-7; clone_size: -; v_call: TRBV5-1
cdr3_aa: CASSAGTGMNTEAFF; cdr3_nt: TGTGCCAGCAGCGCCGGGACAGGGATGAACACTGAAGCTTTCTTT; cdr3_length: 15; d_call: TRBD1; j_call: TRBJ1-1; clone_size: -; v_call: TRBV7-6
cdr3_aa: CASSWGLAVTYEQYF; cdr3_nt: TGTGCCAGTAGTTGGGGACTAGCCGTTACCTACGAGCAGTACTTC; cdr3_length: 15; d_call: TRBD2; j_call: TRBJ2-7; clone_size: -; v_call: TRBV19
cdr3_aa: CSVAPRGLAGVINEQFF; cdr3_nt: TGCAGCGTTGCGCCGCGGGGACTAGCGGGAGTAATCAATGAGCAGTTCTTC; cdr3_length: 17; d_call: TRBD2; j_call: TRBJ2-1; clone_size: -; v_call: TRBV29-1
cdr3_aa: CASSARGNAGGTGELFF; cdr3_nt: TGTGCCAGCAGCGCCCGAGGAAACGCGGGGGGCACCGGGGAGCTGTTTTTT; cdr3_length: 17; d_call: TRBD2; j_call: TRBJ2-2; clone_size: -; v_call: TRBV11-3
cdr3_aa: CASSQVNTPHEQYF; cdr3_nt: TGTGCCAGCAGCCAAGTTAACACACCCCACGAGCAGTACTTC; cdr3_length: 14; d_call: -; j_call: TRBJ2-7; clone_size: -; v_call: TRBV14
cdr3_aa: CASSSETSGANVLTF; cdr3_nt: TGCGCCAGCAGCTCCGAGACCTCTGGGGCCAACGTCCTGACTTTC; cdr3_length: 15; d_call: -; j_call: TRBJ2-6; clone_size: -; v_call: TRBV5-1
cdr3_aa: CAETPAGRGATDTQYF; cdr3_nt: TGCGCCGAAACCCCGGCGGGGCGGGGAGCCACAGATACGCAGTATTTT; cdr3_length: 16; d_call: -; j_call: TRBJ2-3; clone_size: -; v_call: TRBV23-1
cdr3_aa: CASRPSVDHYEQYF; cdr3_nt: TGTGCCAGCAGACCCTCCGTCGATCATTACGAGCAGTACTTC; cdr3_length: 14; d_call: -; j_call: TRBJ2-7; clone_size: -; v_call: TRBV11-3
cdr3_aa: CASSDSTSGSEQFF; cdr3_nt: TGTGCCAGCAGTGACTCGACTAGCGGGAGTGAGCAGTTCTTC; cdr3_length: 14; d_call: TRBD2; j_call: TRBJ2-1; clone_size: few; v_call: TRBV6-4
cdr3_aa: CAISAGTSNTGELFF; cdr3_nt: TGTGCCATCAGTGCCGGGACTTCGAACACCGGGGAGCTGTTTTTT; cdr3_length: 15; d_call: -; j_call: TRBJ2-2; clone_size: -; v_call: TRBV10-3
cdr3_aa: CASHTPPGGQYF; cdr3_nt: TGTGCCAGTCATACCCCCCCGGGGGGCCAGTACTTC; cdr3_length: 12; d_call: -; j_call: TRBJ2-7; clone_size: once; v_call: TRBV19
cdr3_aa: CASSTGTSAPTVGELFF; cdr3_nt: TGTGCCAGCAGCACCGGGACTAGCGCTCCTACGGTCGGGGAGCTGTTTTTT; cdr3_length: 17; d_call: TRBD2; j_call: TRBJ2-2; clone_size: -; v_call: TRBV7-2
cdr3_aa: CASSQPLAGDTQYF; cdr3_nt: TGTGCCAGCAGCCAACCTCTAGCGGGAGATACGCAGTATTTT; cdr3_length: 14; d_call: TRBD2; j_call: TRBJ2-3; clone_size: -; v_call: TRBV4-2
cdr3_aa: CAWSPSGRQFF; cdr3_nt: TGTGCCTGGAGCCCATCGGGACGGCAGTTCTTC; cdr3_length: 11; d_call: -; j_call: TRBJ2-1; clone_size: -; v_call: TRBV30
cdr3_aa: CASSRTGLANYNEQFF; cdr3_nt: TGCGCCAGCAGCCGTACCGGACTAGCGAACTACAATGAGCAGTTCTTC; cdr3_length: 16; d_call: TRBD2; j_call: TRBJ2-1; clone_size: once; v_call: TRBV4-1
cdr3_aa: CASRPGQWNYGYTF; cdr3_nt: TGTGCCAGCAGGCCAGGACAGTGGAACTATGGCTACACCTTC; cdr3_length: 14; d_call: -; j_call: TRBJ1-2; clone_size: -; v_call: TRBV6-1
cdr3_aa: CASSSHGGGQAYEQYF; cdr3_nt: TGCGCCAGCAGCTCCCACGGAGGGGGCCAGGCCTACGAGCAGTACTTC; cdr3_length: 16; d_call: -; j_call: TRBJ2-7; clone_size: -; v_call: TRBV5-1
cdr3_aa: CASSPRGGNYEQYF; cdr3_nt: TGTGCCAGCAGCCCGAGGGGCGGGAACTACGAGCAGTACTTC; cdr3_length: 14; d_call: -; j_call: TRBJ2-7; clone_size: once; v_call: TRBV5-6
cdr3_aa: CASSQDWGAGDYGYTF; cdr3_nt: TGTGCCAGCAGCCAAGATTGGGGGGCTGGTGACTATGGCTACACCTTC; cdr3_length: 16; d_call: -; j_call: TRBJ1-2; clone_size: -; v_call: TRBV7-9
cdr3_aa: CASSLELSLIEQYF; cdr3_nt: TGTGCCAGCAGCTTAGAACTCTCCCTGATCGAGCAGTACTTC; cdr3_length: 14; d_call: -; j_call: TRBJ2-7; clone_size: -; v_call: TRBV7-9
cdr3_aa: CASSLAGTPGTF; cdr3_nt: TGTGCCAGCAGCTTAGCTGGGACTCCGGGAACCTTC; cdr3_length: 12; d_call: -; j_call: TRBJ1-2; clone_size: once; v_call: TRBV11-1
cdr3_aa: CASSPGQGRNTIYF; cdr3_nt: TGTGCCAGCAGCCCGGGACAGGGTAGAAACACCATATATTTT; cdr3_length: 14; d_call: TRBD1; j_call: TRBJ1-3; clone_size: -; v_call: TRBV7-9
cdr3_aa: CASSWGGRGDTGELFF; cdr3_nt: TGTGCCAGCAGCTGGGGGGGGCGCGGGGACACCGGGGAGCTGTTTTTT; cdr3_length: 16; d_call: -; j_call: TRBJ2-2; clone_size: -; v_call: TRBV5-4
cdr3_aa: CASSLDLSEQYF; cdr3_nt: TGTGCCAGCAGCTTAGATCTAAGCGAGCAGTACTTC; cdr3_length: 12; d_call: -; j_call: TRBJ2-7; clone_size: -; v_call: TRBV11-2
cdr3_aa: CASSLARLAGKQFF; cdr3_nt: TGTGCCAGCAGCTTAGCAAGACTAGCGGGGAAGCAGTTCTTC; cdr3_length: 14; d_call: TRBD2; j_call: TRBJ2-1; clone_size: -; v_call: TRBV11-2
cdr3_aa: CASRQEGDGEKISSYEQYF; cdr3_nt: TGTGCCAGCAGACAAGAAGGGGACGGAGAGAAGATTAGCTCCTACGAGCAGTACTTC; cdr3_length: 19; d_call: -; j_call: TRBJ2-7; clone_size: few; v_call: TRBV14
cdr3_aa: CASSSLTGREQFF; cdr3_nt: TGTGCCAGTAGCTCCCTTACGGGAAGGGAGCAGTTCTTC; cdr3_length: 13; d_call: -; j_call: TRBJ2-1; clone_size: -; v_call: TRBV19
cdr3_aa: CASGLVLSSGTVAGELFF; cdr3_nt: TGTGCTAGTGGTTTGGTCCTCTCCTCCGGGACAGTAGCCGGGGAGCTGTTTTTT; cdr3_length: 18; d_call: TRBD1; j_call: TRBJ2-2; clone_size: -; v_call: TRBV12-5
cdr3_aa: CASSLAGSPGELFF; cdr3_nt: TGTGCCAGCAGCTTGGCCGGCTCCCCCGGGGAGCTGTTTTTT; cdr3_length: 14; d_call: -; j_call: TRBJ2-2; clone_size: -; v_call: TRBV5-6
cdr3_aa: CASSVPGLAGSSYNEQFF; cdr3_nt: TGTGCCAGCAGTGTGCCGGGACTAGCGGGTAGCTCCTACAATGAGCAGTTCTTC; cdr3_length: 18; d_call: TRBD2; j_call: TRBJ2-1; clone_size: -; v_call: TRBV27
cdr3_aa: CASSRVIGRDNTEAFF; cdr3_nt: TGTGCCAGCAGCCGAGTAATTGGCAGGGATAACACTGAAGCTTTCTTT; cdr3_length: 16; d_call: -; j_call: TRBJ1-1; clone_size: once; v_call: TRBV21-1